This entry features one T cell receptor (beta chain) sequence. Which antigen it targets is not known. The record has no base qualities; no much larger clone is one base away. The collaborating institutions used their own protocols to collect whole blood in K2EDTA tubes. Collaborator samples were shipped for TCRbeta analysis as frozen whole blood, isolated PBMCs, or DNA extracted from either sample type. V lost 2 bases and J lost 2 bases; the stretch between them is 10 bases long. CDR1 and CDR2, per the germline V gene (reference sequence), are MNHEY and SMNVEV. The CDR3 holds 14 amino acids from the cysteine to the phenylalanine. Only the CDR3 portion is preserved as DNA: 42 bases, with reading frame beginning at the first base. This specimen belongs to a study of blood T cell repertoires in COVID-19 (dated by TCRdb to 2020 to 2022). Context from the whole study: Collaborator samples came from the United States, Italy and Spain and covered acute and convalescent phases of COVID-19. Sample metadata almost always included a de-identified subject ID, COVID-19 status, age in years and sex. Subjects who had been exposed to COVID-19, were actively infected with it, or had recovered from it provided the deeply sampled blood TCRbeta repertoires that made up the dataset. Where HLA class I and class II types were available, the types were taken from metadata supplied by the sample provider, not from assay-based typing. The material from the prospective study consisted of cDNA or gDNA derived from T cells, B-cell-depleted T cells, or PBMCs. Samples came from the ongoing ImmuneRACE study (first 160 participants) plus 1,254 subjects from 6 global collaborators. A freely available public database, intended as a resource for researchers studying the immune response to SARS-CoV-2, is where the repertoires were released.

General findings and caveats noted by the study authors: How much clinical and demographic metadata was included differed by source and by participant, and the metadata was provided uncurated.

TCRbeta CDR3 regions were amplified from genomic DNA by means of the immunoSEQ Assay, a bias-controlled multiplex PCR. The original pipeline was this. Nucleated cell counts per sample were estimated from amplification of reference gene primers within the assay. To quantify the absolute abundance of each unique TCRbeta CDR3 rearrangement, sequence reads were collapsed and filtered. For each sample, productive Simpson clonality was calculated as the square root of Simpson's diversity index over productive rearrangements. In its TCRdb copy, this immuneACCESS table keeps in-frame sequences only and misses some clones. Where compared with another copy, unresolved V genes explain less than half of these, and the others have no known cause. Clonal size and the V and J genes are those of that table, whereas D and trimming came from the DNA. For this sample the table gives about 130,000 clones, of which nearly 90% were detected only once. The leading ten clones occupy roughly 1.2% of the sample.

The rearranged segments are TRBV27 and TRBJ2-7, and the D gene may be TRBD2, 6 bases matching. Sequenced material: peripheral blood. This TCR was recovered from a woman older than 75 with acute or convalescent COVID-19. The CDR3 reads as follows: CASSLQGGAYEQYF. The DNA sequence is as follows: TGTGCCAGCAGTTTACAGGGAGGCGCCTACGAGCAGTACTTC.